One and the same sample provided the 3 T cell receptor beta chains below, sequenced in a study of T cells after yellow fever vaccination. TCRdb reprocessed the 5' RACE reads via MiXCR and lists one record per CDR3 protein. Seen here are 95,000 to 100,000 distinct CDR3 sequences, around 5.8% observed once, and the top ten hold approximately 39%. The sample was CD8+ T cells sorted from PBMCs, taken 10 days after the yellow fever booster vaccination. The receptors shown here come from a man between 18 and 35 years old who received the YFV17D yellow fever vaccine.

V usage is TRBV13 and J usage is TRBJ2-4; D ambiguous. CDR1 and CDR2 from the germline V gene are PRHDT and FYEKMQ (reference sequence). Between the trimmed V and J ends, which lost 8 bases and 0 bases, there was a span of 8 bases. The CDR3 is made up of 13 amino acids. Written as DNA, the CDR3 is TGTGCCAGCGGACGGTTAGCCAAAAACATTCAGTACTTC. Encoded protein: CASGRLAKNIQYF.

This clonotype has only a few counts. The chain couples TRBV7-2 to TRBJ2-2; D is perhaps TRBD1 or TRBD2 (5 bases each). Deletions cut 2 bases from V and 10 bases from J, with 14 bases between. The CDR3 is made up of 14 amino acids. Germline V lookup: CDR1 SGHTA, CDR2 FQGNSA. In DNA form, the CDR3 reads TGTGCCAGCAGCTTACCCTCCCTCGGGGCGGAGCTGTTTTTT. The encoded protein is CASSLPSLGAELFF.

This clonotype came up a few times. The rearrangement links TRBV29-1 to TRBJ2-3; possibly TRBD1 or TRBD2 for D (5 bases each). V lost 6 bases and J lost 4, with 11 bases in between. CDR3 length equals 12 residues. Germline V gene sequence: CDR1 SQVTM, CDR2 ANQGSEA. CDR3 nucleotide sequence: TGCAGCGTGGGGGACGGGGCAGATACGCAGTATTTT. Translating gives CSVGDGADTQYF.